This T cell receptor (beta chain) appears in the sequencing data of a study of Tregs in tolerant kidney transplant recipients. This CDR3 region has 20 residues. The germline gives CDR1 MDHEN, CDR2 SYDVKM. V was clipped by 4 bases and J by 0 bases; unmatched bases: 18. Some clones are missing from TCRdb's copy, which holds only in-frame ones; the method was immunoSEQ multiplex PCR. This sample yields 60,000 to 75,000 clones, of which over 75% are seen a single time; around 2.3% belongs to the top ten. V usage is TRBV28 and J usage is TRBJ2-7; 10 bases are shared with TRBD2. The source material was Tregs from blood, sampled before the transplant. The origin of this receptor is a human donor who received a combined kidney and bone marrow transplant. The CDR3 loop reads CASSSRKAGGPLWSSYEQYF. The CDR3 coding sequence is TGTGCCAGCAGTTCCCGAAAAGCGGGAGGGCCGCTATGGAGCTCCTACGAGCAGTACTTC.